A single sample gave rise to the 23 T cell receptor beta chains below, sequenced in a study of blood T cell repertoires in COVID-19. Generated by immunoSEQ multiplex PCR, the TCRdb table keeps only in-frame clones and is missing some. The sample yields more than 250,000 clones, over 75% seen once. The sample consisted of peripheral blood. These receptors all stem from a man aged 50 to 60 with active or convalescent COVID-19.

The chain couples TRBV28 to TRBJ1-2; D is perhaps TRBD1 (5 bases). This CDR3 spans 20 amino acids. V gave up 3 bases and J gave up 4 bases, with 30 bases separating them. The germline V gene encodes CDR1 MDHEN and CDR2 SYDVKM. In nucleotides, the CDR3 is TGTGCCAGCAGTTTTCAGAATACAGGCCCCCGTTACTATCTGGGCTATGGCTACACCTTC. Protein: CASSFQNTGPRYYLGYGYTF.

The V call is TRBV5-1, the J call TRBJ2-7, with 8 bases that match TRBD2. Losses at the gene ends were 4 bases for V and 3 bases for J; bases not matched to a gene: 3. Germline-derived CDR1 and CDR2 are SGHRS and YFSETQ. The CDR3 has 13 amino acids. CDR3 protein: CASSGGTSYEQYF. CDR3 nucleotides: TGCGCCAGCAGCGGCGGGACTAGCTACGAGCAGTACTTC.

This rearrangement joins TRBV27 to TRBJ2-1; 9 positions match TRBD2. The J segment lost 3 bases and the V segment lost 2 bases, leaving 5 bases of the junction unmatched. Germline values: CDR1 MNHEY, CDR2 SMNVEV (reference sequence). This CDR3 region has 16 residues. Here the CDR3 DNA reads TGTGCCAGCAGTTTAGAGCGCGGGAGGGGCTACAATGAGCAGTTCTTC. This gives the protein CASSLERGRGYNEQFF.

CDR3 in amino acids: CAISPDRGDTQYF. CDR3 DNA: TGTGCCATCAGTCCCGACAGGGGCGATACGCAGTATTTT. The genes are TRBV10-3 and TRBJ2-3, with TRBD1 identical over 8 bases. Per the germline V gene, CDR1 is ENHRY and CDR2 is SYGVKD. V lost 5 bases, J lost 6 bases, and 4 bases stayed unmatched. This CDR3 contains 13 residues.

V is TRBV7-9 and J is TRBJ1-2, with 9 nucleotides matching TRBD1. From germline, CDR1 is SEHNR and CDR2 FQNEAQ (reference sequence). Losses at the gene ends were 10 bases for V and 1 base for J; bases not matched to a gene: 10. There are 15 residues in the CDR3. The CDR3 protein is CAITPGTGNNYGYTF. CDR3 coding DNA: TGTGCCATAACCCCCGGGACAGGGAATAACTATGGCTACACCTTC. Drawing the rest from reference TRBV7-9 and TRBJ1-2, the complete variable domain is DTGVSQNPRHKITKRGQNVTFRCDPISEHNRLYWYRQTLGQGPEFLTYFQNEAQLEKSRLLSDRFSAERPKGSFSTLEIQRTEQGDSAMYLCAITPGTGNNYGYTFGSGTRLTVV.

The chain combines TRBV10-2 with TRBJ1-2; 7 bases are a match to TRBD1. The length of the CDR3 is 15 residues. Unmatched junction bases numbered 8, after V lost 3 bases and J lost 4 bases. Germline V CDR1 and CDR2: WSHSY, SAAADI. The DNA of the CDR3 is TGCGCCAGCAGTGACCCAAGACAGGGTTCCTATGGCTACACCTTC. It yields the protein CASSDPRQGSYGYTF.

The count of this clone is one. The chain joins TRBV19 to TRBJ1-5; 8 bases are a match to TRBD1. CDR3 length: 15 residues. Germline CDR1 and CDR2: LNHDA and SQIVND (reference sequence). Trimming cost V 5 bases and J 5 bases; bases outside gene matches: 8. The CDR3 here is CASSGPRQGHQPQHF. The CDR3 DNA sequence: TGTGCCAGTAGTGGGCCGCGACAGGGGCATCAGCCCCAGCATTTT.

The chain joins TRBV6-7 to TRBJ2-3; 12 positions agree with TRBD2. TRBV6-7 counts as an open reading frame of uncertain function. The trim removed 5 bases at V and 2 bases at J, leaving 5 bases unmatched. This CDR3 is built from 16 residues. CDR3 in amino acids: CASSKLAGGSTDTQYF. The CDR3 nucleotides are TGTGCCAGCAGTAAACTAGCGGGGGGATCCACAGATACGCAGTATTTT.

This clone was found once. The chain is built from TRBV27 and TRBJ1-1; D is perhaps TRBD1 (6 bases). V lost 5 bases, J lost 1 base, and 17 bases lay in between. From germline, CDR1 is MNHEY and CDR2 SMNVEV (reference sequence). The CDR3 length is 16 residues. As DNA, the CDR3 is TGTGCCAGCAGTGCCCAACAGGGAAGGAGGAACACTGAAGCTTTCTTT. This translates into CASSAQQGRRNTEAFF.

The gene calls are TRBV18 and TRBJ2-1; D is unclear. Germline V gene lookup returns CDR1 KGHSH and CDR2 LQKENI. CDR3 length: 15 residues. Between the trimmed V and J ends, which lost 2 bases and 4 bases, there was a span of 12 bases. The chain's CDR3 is CASSPVGIGYNEQFF. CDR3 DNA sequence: TGTGCCAGCTCACCAGTGGGCATTGGGTACAATGAGCAGTTCTTC.

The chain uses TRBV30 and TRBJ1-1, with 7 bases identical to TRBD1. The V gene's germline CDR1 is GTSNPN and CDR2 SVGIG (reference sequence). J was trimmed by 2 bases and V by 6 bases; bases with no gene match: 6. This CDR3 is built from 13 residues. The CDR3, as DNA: TGTGCCTGTACAAGGACAGGAAACACTGAAGCTTTCTTT. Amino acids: CACTRTGNTEAFF.

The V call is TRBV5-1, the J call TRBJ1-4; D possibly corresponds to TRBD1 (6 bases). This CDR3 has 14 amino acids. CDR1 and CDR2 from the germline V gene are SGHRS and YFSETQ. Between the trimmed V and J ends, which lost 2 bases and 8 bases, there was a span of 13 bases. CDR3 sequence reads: CASSFTGLGEKLFF. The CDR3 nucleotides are TGCGCCAGCAGCTTTACAGGGTTGGGAGAAAAACTGTTTTTT. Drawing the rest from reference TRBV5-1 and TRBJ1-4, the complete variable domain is KAGVTQTPRYLIKTRGQQVTLSCSPISGHRSVSWYQQTPGQGLQFLFEYFSETQRNKGNFPGRFSGRQFSNSRSEMNVSTLELGDSALYLCASSFTGLGEKLFFGSGTQLSVL.

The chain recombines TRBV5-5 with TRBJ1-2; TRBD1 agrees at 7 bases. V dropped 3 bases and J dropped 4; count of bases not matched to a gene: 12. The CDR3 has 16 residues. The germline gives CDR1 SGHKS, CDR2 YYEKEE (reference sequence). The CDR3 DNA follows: TGTGCCAGCAGCTGGGGCATTGGGACAGCTGGCTATGGCTACACCTTC. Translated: CASSWGIGTAGYGYTF.

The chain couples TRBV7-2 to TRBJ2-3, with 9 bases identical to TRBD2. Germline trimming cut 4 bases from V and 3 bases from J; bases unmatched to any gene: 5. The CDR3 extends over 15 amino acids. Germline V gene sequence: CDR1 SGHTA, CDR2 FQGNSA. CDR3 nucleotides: TGTGCCAGCAGCTCGGGCGGGGGGGCGACAGATACGCAGTATTTT. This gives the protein CASSSGGGATDTQYF.

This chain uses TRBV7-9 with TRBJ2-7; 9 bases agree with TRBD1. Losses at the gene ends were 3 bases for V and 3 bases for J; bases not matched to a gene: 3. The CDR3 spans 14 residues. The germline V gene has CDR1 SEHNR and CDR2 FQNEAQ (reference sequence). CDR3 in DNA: TGTGCCAGCAGCTTTCGACAGGGGGGCTACGAGCAGTACTTC. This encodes CASSFRQGGYEQYF. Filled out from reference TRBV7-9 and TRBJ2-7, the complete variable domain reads DTGVSQNPRHKITKRGQNVTFRCDPISEHNRLYWYRQTLGQGPEFLTYFQNEAQLEKSRLLSDRFSAERPKGSFSTLEIQRTEQGDSAMYLCASSFRQGGYEQYFGPGTRLTVT.

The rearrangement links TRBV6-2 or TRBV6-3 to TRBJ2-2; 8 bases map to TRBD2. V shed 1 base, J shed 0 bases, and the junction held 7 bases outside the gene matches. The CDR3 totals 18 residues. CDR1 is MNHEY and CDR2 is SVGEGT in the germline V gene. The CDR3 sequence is CASSYWVAGTSNTGELFF. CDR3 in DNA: TGTGCCAGCAGTTACTGGGTAGCGGGGACCTCGAACACCGGGGAGCTGTTTTTT.

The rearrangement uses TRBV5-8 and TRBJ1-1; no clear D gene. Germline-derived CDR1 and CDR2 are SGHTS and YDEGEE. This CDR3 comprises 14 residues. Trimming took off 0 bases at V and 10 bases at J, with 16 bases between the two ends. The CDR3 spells CASSLAYAANPAFF. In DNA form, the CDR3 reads TGTGCCAGCAGCTTGGCCTATGCGGCCAATCCAGCTTTCTTT.

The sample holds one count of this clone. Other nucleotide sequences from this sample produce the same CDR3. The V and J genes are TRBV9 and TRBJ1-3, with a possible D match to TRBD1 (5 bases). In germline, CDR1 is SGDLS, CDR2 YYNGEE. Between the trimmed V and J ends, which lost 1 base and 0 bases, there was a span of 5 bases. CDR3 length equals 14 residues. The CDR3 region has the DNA TGTGCCAGCAGCGTACAGGGCTCTGGAAACACCATATATTTT. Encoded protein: CASSVQGSGNTIYF. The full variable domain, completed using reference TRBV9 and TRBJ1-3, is DSGVTQTPKHLITATGQRVTLRCSPRSGDLSVYWYQQSLDQGLQFLIQYYNGEERAKGNILERFSAQQFPDLHSELNLSSLELGDSALYFCASSVQGSGNTIYFGEGSWLTVV.

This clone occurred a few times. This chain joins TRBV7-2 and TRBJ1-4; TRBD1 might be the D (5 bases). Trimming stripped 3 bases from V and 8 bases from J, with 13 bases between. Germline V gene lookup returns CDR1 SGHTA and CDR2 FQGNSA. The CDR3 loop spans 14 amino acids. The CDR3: CASSFTGIQEKLFF. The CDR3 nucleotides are TGTGCCAGCAGCTTTACAGGAATTCAGGAAAAACTGTTTTTT. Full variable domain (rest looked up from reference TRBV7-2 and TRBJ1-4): GAGVSQSPSNKVTEKGKDVELRCDPISGHTALYWYRQSLGQGLEFLIYFQGNSAPDKSGLPSDRFSAERTGGSVSTLTIQRTQQEDSAVYLCASSFTGIQEKLFFGSGTQLSVL.

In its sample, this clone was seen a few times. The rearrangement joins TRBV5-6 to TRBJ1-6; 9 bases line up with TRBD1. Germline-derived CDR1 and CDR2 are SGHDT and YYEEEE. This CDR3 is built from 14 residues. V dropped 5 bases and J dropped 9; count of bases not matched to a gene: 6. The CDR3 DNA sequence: TGTGCCAGCAGGGGGACAGGGAAAACTTCACCCCTCCACTTT. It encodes CASRGTGKTSPLHF.

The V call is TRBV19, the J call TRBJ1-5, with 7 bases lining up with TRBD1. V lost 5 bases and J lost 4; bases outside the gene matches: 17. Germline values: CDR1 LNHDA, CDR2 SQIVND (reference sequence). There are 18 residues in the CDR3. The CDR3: CASSGTGTAKLSNQPQHF. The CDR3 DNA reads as TGTGCCAGTAGTGGAACCGGGACAGCTAAACTCTCTAATCAGCCCCAGCATTTT. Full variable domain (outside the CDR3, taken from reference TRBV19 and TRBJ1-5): DGGITQSPKYLFRKEGQNVTLSCEQNLNHDAMYWYRQDPGQGLRLIYYSQIVNDFQKGDIAEGYSVSREKKESFPLTVTSAQKNPTAFYLCASSGTGTAKLSNQPQHFGDGTRLSIL.

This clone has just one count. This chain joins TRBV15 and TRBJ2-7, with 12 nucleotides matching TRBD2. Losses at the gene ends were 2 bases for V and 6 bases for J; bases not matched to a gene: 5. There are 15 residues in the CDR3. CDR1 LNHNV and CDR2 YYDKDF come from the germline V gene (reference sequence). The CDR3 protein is CATSRRLAGVVEQYF. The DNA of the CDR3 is TGTGCCACCAGCAGACGACTAGCGGGAGTGGTCGAGCAGTACTTC. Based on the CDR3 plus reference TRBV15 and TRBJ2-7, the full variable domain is DAMVIQNPRYQVTQFGKPVTLSCSQTLNHNVMYWYQQKSSQAPKLLFHYYDKDFNNEADTPDNFQSRRPNTSFCFLDIRSPGLGDTAMYLCATSRRLAGVVEQYFGPGTRLTVT.

CDR3 loop: CASWTGGVNYGYTF. CDR3 bases: TGTGCCAGTTGGACAGGGGGCGTAAACTATGGCTACACCTTC. The V call is TRBV28, the J call TRBJ1-2; 11 nucleotides align to TRBD1. CDR3 length equals 14 residues. The germline V gene has CDR1 MDHEN and CDR2 SYDVKM. With 9 bases clipped from V and 2 bases from J, the junction kept 5 bases outside the gene matches.